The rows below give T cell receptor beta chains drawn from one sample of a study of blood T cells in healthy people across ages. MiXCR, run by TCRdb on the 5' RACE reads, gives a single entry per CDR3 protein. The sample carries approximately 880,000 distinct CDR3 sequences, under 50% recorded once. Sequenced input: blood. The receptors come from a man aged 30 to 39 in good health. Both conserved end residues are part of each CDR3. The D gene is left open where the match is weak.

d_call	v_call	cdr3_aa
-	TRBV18	CASSPDSGSHTEAFF
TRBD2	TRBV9	CASSVRHGGATDTQYF
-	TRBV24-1	CATSDSTTGQETQYF
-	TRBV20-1	CSARDPQRSTDTQYF
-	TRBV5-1	CASSLGGQTYGYTF
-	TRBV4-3	CASSQEISAETQYF
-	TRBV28	CASSPQALSYEQYF
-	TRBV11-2	CASINSGGGPQETQYF
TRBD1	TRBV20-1	CSALRGMDNSPLHF
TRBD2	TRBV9	CASSVDPLTGGKPGGEQYF
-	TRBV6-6	CASSYIEGQPQHF
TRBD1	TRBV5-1	CASRIQGQGPEKLFF
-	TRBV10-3	CAISRGGTGYNEQFF
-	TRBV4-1	CASSQDPRTAFTYNEQFF
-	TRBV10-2	CASRTGPGVDYEQYF
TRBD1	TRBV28	CASSQGEGTEAFF
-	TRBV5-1	CATLGVSTGELFF
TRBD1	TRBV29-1	CSVGQGNTYEQYF
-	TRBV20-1	CSARDFSRRVVYEQYF
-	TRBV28	CASSFAHMNTEAFF
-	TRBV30	CAWRSRSTDTQYF
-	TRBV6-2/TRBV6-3	CASSYLARDEQYF
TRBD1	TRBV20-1	CSARVFGTADEKLFF
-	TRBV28	CASVRETQYF
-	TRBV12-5	CASGLVSKEQFF
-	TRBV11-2	CASSPVGGRETQYF
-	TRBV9	CASRPPGTVNTEAFF
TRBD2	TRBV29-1	CSVELAGGFNEQYF
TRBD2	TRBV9	CASSRSGGVGTDTQYF
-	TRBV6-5	CASSRGTTYNSPLHF
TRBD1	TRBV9	CASSVLGAGGQETQYF
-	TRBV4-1	CASSQVKGDYEQYF
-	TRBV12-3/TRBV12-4	CASRGQQETQYF
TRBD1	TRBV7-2	CASSLANPGQGAYGYTF
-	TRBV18	CASSPTRADTQYF
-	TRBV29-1	CSVEVERVKEYGYTF
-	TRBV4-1	CASSLGAGASYEQYF
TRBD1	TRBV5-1	CASSRGQGGTDTQYF
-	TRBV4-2	CASGGASQETQYF
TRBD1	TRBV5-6	CASSPDRVWYGYTF
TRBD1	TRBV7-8	CASSKRTGSPYNEQFF
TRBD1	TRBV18	CASSRDRLTISSYEQYF
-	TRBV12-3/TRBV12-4	CASSSQAFAYEQYF
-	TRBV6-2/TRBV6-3	CASSFIGGDQPQHF
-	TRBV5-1	CASSLSSSSYNSPLHF
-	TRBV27	CASSLNTPRDTQYF
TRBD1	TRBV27	CASSTTTGGYEQYF
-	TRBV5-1	CASSLWETYEQYF
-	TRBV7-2	CASSLVVAPTGISPLHF
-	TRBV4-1	CASSNWRWGEEDEKLFF